The entry that follows covers one TCR beta chain sequence. These data come from a study of blood T cell repertoires in COVID-19. Using immunoSEQ multiplex PCR, the repertoire was profiled, and TCRdb retains in-frame clones only, with some absent. This table holds 150,000 to 250,000 clones, around 94% found once. The germline V gene has CDR1 SGHAT and CDR2 FQNNGV. Trimming removed 6 bases from V and 6 bases from J; junction bases left unmatched: 13. The CDR3 covers 16 residues. The source of this sequence is a man aged 30 to 39 with COVID-19, enrolled during active disease. Input material: peripheral blood. This chain connects TRBV11-2 to TRBJ2-7; 11 positions match TRBD2. In DNA form, the CDR3 reads TGTGCCAGCAGACAACATCTAGCGGGGGGCCTACTCGAGCAGTACTTC. It is translated as CASRQHLAGGLLEQYF.